This passage covers 20 T cell receptor beta chains from one sample sequenced in a study of vaccination effects on CD4 cells after COVID-19. Only in-frame clones appear in the TCRdb table, and some are missing; sequencing was by immunoSEQ multiplex PCR. The sample contains approximately 66,000 clones, around 85% of which appear only once. The culture ran for approximately nine days before CD4+ T cells were isolated. Every participant took two doses of the BNT162b2 or mRNA-1273 vaccine. No cognate antigen is known for these TCRs. Here the sequenced sample was CD4+ T cells from PBMCs cultured without peptide, taken after COVID-19 vaccination. The receptors derive from a human donor who received a COVID-19 vaccine.

CDR3 bases: TGTGCGGGTAGTACCCGGGATTCCTATGGCTACACCTTC. Amino acid sequence: CAGSTRDSYGYTF. The chain joins TRBV19 to TRBJ1-2; D is unresolved. Germline CDR1 is LNHDA and CDR2 is SQIVND (reference sequence). This CDR3 spans 13 amino acids.

V is TRBV7-9 and J is TRBJ1-2, with 10 bases matching TRBD1. Trimming took 8 bases from V and 2 from J; bases not matched to a gene: 8. Germline V gene sequence: CDR1 SEHNR, CDR2 FQNEAQ (reference sequence). The CDR3 totals 15 residues. The CDR3 here is CASGTLDRGNYGYTF. In DNA, the CDR3 is TGTGCCAGCGGGACTTTGGACAGGGGGAACTATGGCTACACCTTC.

This clone was detected once. This sequence joins TRBV10-3 and TRBJ1-6; 8 bases map to TRBD1. V trimming: 3 bases; J trimming: 9 bases; junction bases outside the gene matches: 4. This CDR3 region has 14 residues. Germline values: CDR1 ENHRY, CDR2 SYGVKD. Here the CDR3 DNA reads TGTGCCATCAGTGATCAGGGGGCTGTTTCACCCCTCCACTTT. This gives the protein CAISDQGAVSPLHF.

The chain employs TRBV19 and TRBJ2-3, with D uncertain. The V gene's germline CDR1 is LNHDA and CDR2 SQIVND (reference sequence). The germline V and J ends were trimmed by 2 bases and 6 bases, with 3 bases remaining between them. The CDR3 sequence is 11 residues long. CDR3 sequence (DNA): TGTGCCAGTAGTATATCGGATACGCAGTATTTT. The encoded protein is CASSISDTQYF.

This clone was counted between two and nine times. The rearrangement uses TRBV4-2 and TRBJ2-7; D gene unclear. The CDR3 covers 15 residues. Per germline, CDR1 LGHNA and CDR2 YNFKEQ. V lost 1 base, J lost 3 bases, and 13 bases lay in between. The CDR3 sequence: CASSQARSDGYEQYV. As DNA, the CDR3 is TGTGCCAGCAGCCAAGCGCGTTCGGATGGCTACGAGCAGTACGTC.

The chain links TRBV19 to TRBJ2-6; perhaps TRBD2 as D (7 bases). V lost 8 bases and J 4 bases, leaving 12 bases between the germline ends. From germline, CDR1 is LNHDA and CDR2 SQIVND (reference sequence). The CDR3 runs 14 residues. CDR3 sequence reads: CASLGGRGANVLTF. DNA of the CDR3: TGTGCCAGTCTCGGGGGGCGCGGGGCCAACGTCCTGACTTTC.

The V gene is TRBV6-1, the J gene TRBJ1-3, with a weak D call TRBD1 (5 bases). Trimming took off 7 bases at V and 0 bases at J, with 7 bases between the two ends. This CDR3 comprises 13 residues. Germline lookup yields CDR1 MNHNS and CDR2 SASEGT. CDR3 sequence reads: CASTDSSGNTIYF. Written as DNA, the CDR3 is TGTGCCAGCACCGACAGCTCTGGAAACACCATATATTTT.

The chain employs TRBV7-8 and TRBJ1-1; 8 bases line up with TRBD1. The germline CDR1 and CDR2 sequences are SGHVS and FQNEAQ. This CDR3 has 14 amino acids. After removal of 3 bases from V and 7 bases from J, the junction contained 7 bases not matched to a gene. CDR3 residues: CASSFRGQLGEAFF. As DNA, the CDR3 is TGTGCCAGCAGCTTCAGGGGGCAACTGGGTGAAGCTTTCTTT.

This clone appeared a single time. This chain links TRBV18 with TRBJ1-3; no clear D. The length of the CDR3 is 14 residues. Trimming pared 5 bases from V and 0 bases from J, leaving 8 bases between. Germline loops: CDR1 KGHSH, CDR2 LQKENI. The CDR3 loop reads CASSTAISGNTIYF. CDR3 coding DNA: TGTGCCAGCTCAACGGCTATCTCTGGAAACACCATATATTTT.

The chain employs TRBV18 and TRBJ1-6, with TRBD1 as a possible D gene (6 bases). The CDR3 length is 14 residues. Germline V CDR1 and CDR2: KGHSH, LQKENI. The V end was cut by 4 bases, the J end by 7 bases, with 11 bases between. In nucleotides, the CDR3 is TGTGCCAGCTCACGGGACAATTCGAATTCACCCCTCCACTTT. Its protein product is CASSRDNSNSPLHF.

This sequence joins TRBV6-6 and TRBJ2-7; 10 bases align to TRBD1. The CDR3 runs 16 residues. The J segment lost 0 bases and the V segment lost 4 bases, leaving 6 bases of the junction unmatched. Per the germline V gene, CDR1 is MNHNY and CDR2 is SVGAGI (reference sequence). CDR3 in amino acids: CASSFGDRGLSYEQYV. Here the CDR3 DNA reads TGTGCCAGCAGTTTCGGGGACAGGGGACTCTCCTACGAGCAGTACGTC.

This chain joins TRBV14 and TRBJ1-4; D unresolved. Germline V CDR1 and CDR2: SGHDN, FVKESK. Trimming took off 9 bases at V and 0 bases at J, with 2 bases between the two ends. The CDR3 has 11 residues. The CDR3 reads CASTTNEKLFF. The CDR3 DNA reads TGTGCCAGTACAACTAATGAAAAACTGTTTTTT.

The genes are TRBV24-1 and TRBJ1-3; possibly TRBD1 for D (5 bases). This CDR3 has 19 residues. With 5 bases removed from V and 0 bases from J, the gap between germline ends came to 22 bases. The germline V gene encodes CDR1 KGHDR and CDR2 SFDVKD. The CDR3 sequence is CATSVSGRMGTHSGNTIYF. The CDR3 DNA is TGTGCCACCAGTGTTTCGGGTCGGATGGGGACCCACTCTGGAAACACCATATATTTT.

V is TRBV6-5 and J is TRBJ1-4; D not certain. Germline-derived CDR1 and CDR2 are MNHEY and SVGAGI. The CDR3 totals 15 residues. The V gene lost 6 bases and the J gene lost 0 bases, with 11 bases spanning the gap. The CDR3 coding sequence is TGTGCCAGCAGACCTACAACGACAACTAATGAAAAACTGTTTTTT. The encoded protein is CASRPTTTTNEKLFF.

The chain employs TRBV18 and TRBJ1-2; maybe TRBD1 (5 bases). The V gene lost 0 bases and the J gene lost 3 bases, with 5 bases spanning the gap. The CDR3 contains 13 residues. CDR1 is KGHSH, CDR2 LQKENI, per germline. CDR3 sequence reads: CASSPPGDYGYTF. The CDR3, as DNA: TGTGCCAGCTCACCACCAGGGGACTATGGCTACACCTTC.

This clone was picked up a small number of times. The gene calls are TRBV6-5 and TRBJ2-7; TRBD1 matches at 11 bases. The trim removed 4 bases at V and 3 bases at J, leaving 5 bases unmatched. The CDR3 runs to 15 residues. Per the germline V gene, CDR1 is MNHEY and CDR2 is SVGAGI. This CDR3 is CASSSGQGAFYEQYV. The CDR3 nucleotides are TGTGCCAGCAGTTCAGGACAGGGGGCCTTCTACGAGCAGTACGTC.

The chain employs TRBV11-2 and TRBJ1-4; tentative D call: TRBD1 (5 bases). V was shortened by 4 bases and J by 0 bases, with 12 bases between the two germline ends. This CDR3 is built from 16 residues. The V gene's germline CDR1 is SGHAT and CDR2 FQNNGV. CDR3 nucleotide sequence: TGTGCCAGCAGCTCCCGGGGGGGAGCAACTAATGAAAAACTGTTTTTT. Protein sequence: CASSSRGGATNEKLFF.

CDR3 protein: CASSYSGGIGTEAFF. Here the CDR3 DNA reads TGTGCCAGCAGTTACTCAGGGGGAATAGGGACTGAAGCTTTCTTT. This rearrangement joins TRBV6-5 to TRBJ1-1; possible D gene TRBD1, 6 bases. Per germline, CDR1 MNHEY and CDR2 SVGAGI. V lost 0 bases to trimming and J lost 5 bases, with 13 bases between them. CDR3 length equals 15 residues.

Here the CDR3 DNA reads TGTGCCAGCAGCTTGTATGGACAGGTGCTGAACTACGAGCAGTACGTC. It yields the protein CASSLYGQVLNYEQYV. The V call is TRBV5-6, the J call TRBJ2-7; 7 bases agree with TRBD1. The CDR3 is made up of 16 amino acids. The germline CDR1 and CDR2 sequences are SGHDT and YYEEEE. V lost 1 base, J lost 3 bases, and 10 bases stayed unmatched.

The rearrangement joins TRBV28 to TRBJ2-7; tentative D call: TRBD1 (7 bases). Germline V gene lookup returns CDR1 MDHEN and CDR2 SYDVKM. The CDR3 contains 15 residues. V was cut by 7 bases and J by 7 bases, with 23 bases left in between. In DNA, the CDR3 is TGTGCCAGCAAAGCCTTAGGGGGCGGGGCGGTTGAGCAGTACGTC. Amino acid sequence: CASKALGGGAVEQYV.